Ten or more counts support the clone carrying this TCR beta chain. Its antigen is currently unknown. This entry is derived from a study of T cells in Graves' hyperthyroidism and ophthalmopathy. Study-wide findings and caveats: Most thyroid clonotypes expanded above 0.001 appeared in blood too. A model using 13 V-J features told ophthalmopathy apart from stable hyperthyroidism.

Clinical symptoms, serum thyroxine, TRAb, thyroid ultrasound and orbital computed tomography established diagnosis. The authors took PBMCs from about 9.5 ml fresh peripheral blood. From RNA transcripts, TCR beta CDR3 regions were amplified. The TCR CDR3 first-round RT-PCR relied on the HTBI primer set. TCRdb fed the multiplex PCR reads into MiXCR, producing one record per CDR3 protein. The table lists under 350,000 distinct CDR3 sequences, roughly an eighth of them singletons. V shed 6 bases and J shed 5 bases, with 11 bases lying between them. The CDR3 loop spans 12 amino acids. The germline gives CDR1 MDHEN, CDR2 SYDVKM.

The source is a woman in her forties with Graves' ophthalmopathy. This sequence joins TRBV28 and TRBJ2-7; D gene unclear. Sequencing was carried out using blood. CDR3 loop: CASSLFPNEQYF. The CDR3 region has the DNA TGTGCCAGCAGCCTTTTCCCGAACGAGCAGTACTTC.